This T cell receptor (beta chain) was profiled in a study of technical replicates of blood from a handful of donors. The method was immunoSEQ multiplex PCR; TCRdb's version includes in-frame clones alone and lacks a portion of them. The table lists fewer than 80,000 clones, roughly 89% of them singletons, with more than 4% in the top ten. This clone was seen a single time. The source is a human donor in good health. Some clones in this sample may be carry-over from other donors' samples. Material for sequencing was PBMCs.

The CDR3 nucleotides read TGTGCCAGCAGCCAAGACGCGGGGGCTGGAGGAGATACGCAGTATTTT. Translating gives CASSQDAGAGGDTQYF. V usage is TRBV4-2 and J usage is TRBJ2-3, with D perhaps matching TRBD2 (7 bases). Trimming left V 0 bases short and J 5 bases short, with 15 bases between. The CDR3 is made up of 16 amino acids. Germline CDR1 LGHNA, CDR2 YNFKEQ.